Each of the 17 T cell receptor beta chains below was sequenced from the same sample in a study of blood T cells in healthy people across ages. For the second PCR, which ran for about 6 to 11 cycles, a sample-barcoded 5' primer and a J-beta primer mix were used. Via MiXCR, TCRdb re-called the 5' RACE reads, giving one row per CDR3 protein. This sample has 1,500,000 or so distinct CDR3 sequences, with roughly 60% found just once. The sequencing sample was made of blood. All receptors come from a man between 18 and 29 years old in good health.

The genes are TRBV2 and TRBJ2-7; 8 bases line up with TRBD1. Germline V CDR1 and CDR2: SNHLY, FYNNEI. This CDR3 contains 14 residues. The V gene end was trimmed by 7 bases and the J gene end by 6 bases; junction bases not matched to a gene: 11. CDR3 sequence: CASMRDRSSTEQYF. Here the CDR3 DNA reads TGTGCCAGCATGAGGGACAGGAGTTCTACCGAGCAGTACTTC.

The chain links TRBV11-2 to TRBJ2-7; 10 nucleotides match TRBD2. This CDR3 has 17 residues. The junction had 11 bases not matched to a gene; V was cut back by 4 bases and J by 2 bases. Looked up from germline, CDR1 is SGHAT and CDR2 is FQNNGV. DNA for the CDR3: TGTGCCAGCAGCTCCCAGCAGGGACTAGCGCTAACCTACGAGCAGTACTTC. Amino acids: CASSSQQGLALTYEQYF.

The CDR3 sequence is CASSDRRGVGELFF. For the CDR3, the DNA is TGTGCCAGCAGCGACAGGCGGGGTGTTGGGGAGCTGTTTTTT. This chain uses TRBV2 with TRBJ2-2; D could derive from TRBD1 or TRBD2 (6 bases each). The length of the CDR3 is 14 residues. In germline, CDR1 is SNHLY, CDR2 FYNNEI. V was clipped by 6 bases and J by 8 bases, with 16 bases between them.

The sample holds one count of this clonotype. This rearrangement joins TRBV15 to TRBJ1-1; 7 nucleotides line up with TRBD1. The CDR3 has 14 amino acids. The germline V gene encodes CDR1 LNHNV and CDR2 YYDKDF (reference sequence). V shed 0 bases and J 7 bases; nucleotides not matched to a gene: 5. The CDR3 protein is CATSRDKGAYEAFF. The CDR3 DNA reads TGTGCCACCAGCAGAGATAAGGGGGCGTATGAAGCTTTCTTT.

The gene calls are TRBV4-2 and TRBJ2-1; 15 nucleotides line up with TRBD2. With V trimmed by 4 bases and J by 6 bases, 4 bases remained unmatched. CDR3 length equals 16 residues. Germline V CDR1 and CDR2: LGHNA, YNFKEQ. Written as DNA, the CDR3 is TGTGCCAGCAGCCCCGGACTAGCGGGAGGGCTCAATGAGCAGTTCTTC. Amino acid sequence: CASSPGLAGGLNEQFF.

This clonotype has just a few counts. The rearrangement uses TRBV7-2 and TRBJ2-5; D possibly uses TRBD1 or TRBD2 (5 bases each). Germline CDR1 reads SGHTA; CDR2 reads FQGNSA. V gave up 6 bases and J gave up 5 bases, with 19 bases separating them. This CDR3 comprises 15 residues. CDR3 sequence: CASSRTGTRWETQYF. For the CDR3, the DNA is TGTGCCAGCAGTCGCACCGGGACCCGGTGGGAGACCCAGTACTTC.

Remarks on this clonotype: The junction does not match germline at one end; this may be a read error. This chain joins TRBV2 and TRBJ2-3, with 16 positions matching TRBD2. The length of the CDR3 is 16 residues. Germline CDR1 SNHLY, CDR2 FYNNEI. CDR3 sequence: CASVKGTSGRAETQYF. CDR3 DNA sequence: TGTGCCAGCGTAAAGGGGACTAGCGGGAGGGCAGAGACGCAGTATTTT.

This clonotype turned up a few times. The rearrangement links TRBV7-2 to TRBJ1-5; D call uncertain. The CDR3 loop spans 15 amino acids. V lost 1 base to trimming and J lost 4 bases, with 11 bases between them. The V gene's germline CDR1 is SGHTA and CDR2 FQGNSA. For the CDR3, the DNA is TGTGCCAGCAGCTTAGTGGCAGCAATTAATCAGCCCCAGCATTTT. Residues: CASSLVAAINQPQHF.

The chain links TRBV20-1 to TRBJ1-6, with D unclear. CDR3 length: 12 amino acids. V lost 3 bases and J 7 bases, leaving 7 bases between the germline ends. Germline V gene lookup returns CDR1 DFQATT and CDR2 SNEGSKA (reference sequence). The CDR3 here is CSASYGNSPLHF. The CDR3 region has the DNA TGCAGTGCTAGCTACGGAAATTCACCCCTCCACTTT.

The chain links TRBV6-2 or TRBV6-3 to TRBJ1-6; D ambiguous. The V gene lost 0 bases and the J gene lost 10 bases, with 7 bases spanning the gap. Per the germline V gene, CDR1 is MNHEY and CDR2 is SVGEGT. The CDR3 contains 13 residues. The CDR3 reads CASSYSETSPLHF. Written as DNA, the CDR3 is TGTGCCAGCAGTTACTCGGAGACATCACCCCTCCACTTT.

This rearrangement joins TRBV4-2 to TRBJ2-4; 9 bases are shared with TRBD1. The CDR3 has 15 amino acids. CDR1 is LGHNA and CDR2 is YNFKEQ in the germline V gene. V dropped 3 bases and J dropped 7; count of bases not matched to a gene: 7. The CDR3 nucleotides are TGTGCCAGCAGCCACAGGGGACAGGGACCGAACATTCAGTACTTC. Translating gives CASSHRGQGPNIQYF.

The chain employs TRBV6-5 and TRBJ2-7; TRBD2 matches 8 bases. Germline assignment: CDR1 MNHEY and CDR2 SVGAGI. V was pared by 5 bases and J by 0 bases, with 6 bases of the junction left unmatched. This CDR3 region has 15 residues. CDR3 sequence: CASSAMGLGSYEQYF. CDR3 DNA sequence: TGTGCCAGCAGTGCGATGGGACTAGGCTCCTACGAGCAGTACTTC.

This clonotype was counted between two and nine times. V usage is TRBV6-5 and J usage is TRBJ1-5; no firm D call. The CDR3 contains 14 residues. Germline CDR1 reads MNHEY; CDR2 reads SVGAGI. Trimming removed 5 bases from V and 7 bases from J, with 15 bases in between. The CDR3 DNA sequence: TGTGCCAGCAGTCCGGAGCGGGTTTTCCAGCCCCAGCATTTT. The encoded protein is CASSPERVFQPQHF.

This clonotype has just a few counts. CDR3 sequence (DNA): TGCGCCAGCAGCCACCGAGGGTTAGCGGGGGGGAATGAGCAGTTCTTC. Its protein product is CASSHRGLAGGNEQFF. V is TRBV4-1 and J is TRBJ2-1; 11 nucleotides line up with TRBD2. The V gene's germline CDR1 is MGHRA and CDR2 YSYEKL. The trim removed 3 bases at V and 7 bases at J, leaving 8 bases unmatched. This CDR3 has 16 amino acids.

V and J are TRBV20-1 and TRBJ1-5, with TRBD1 identical over 7 bases. CDR1 is DFQATT and CDR2 is SNEGSKA in the germline V gene (reference sequence). This CDR3 spans 14 amino acids. V lost 0 bases, J lost 4 bases, and 3 bases stayed unmatched. CDR3 region: CSAREEQGNQPQHF. CDR3 nucleotides: TGCAGTGCTAGAGAAGAACAGGGGAATCAGCCCCAGCATTTT.

The sample holds a few counts of this clonotype. V is TRBV7-9 and J is TRBJ2-7; 7 bases are shared with TRBD2. CDR1 and CDR2 from the germline V gene are SEHNR and FQNEAQ (reference sequence). The CDR3 covers 14 residues. V shed 4 bases and J 5 bases; nucleotides not matched to a gene: 8. This CDR3 is CASSSPRGVHEQYF. The CDR3 nucleotides read TGTGCCAGCAGCTCCCCTCGGGGGGTCCACGAGCAGTACTTC.

The chain couples TRBV20-1 to TRBJ2-1; D is ambiguous. The V and J ends lost 3 bases and 6 bases respectively, with 9 bases between them. Per the germline V gene, CDR1 is DFQATT and CDR2 is SNEGSKA (reference sequence). The CDR3 is 12 amino acids. The chain's CDR3 is CSASRFANEQFF. The CDR3 DNA reads TGCAGTGCTAGTAGATTCGCCAATGAGCAGTTCTTC.